The following is a T cell receptor beta chain sequence with its context. This sample was taken from a study of blood T cell repertoires in COVID-19. Study context: Sites across the United States, Italy and Spain contributed samples from acute and convalescent COVID-19. Sample material is recorded as cDNA or gDNA derived from T cells, B-cell-depleted T cells, or PBMCs.

CDR3 size: 13 residues. Per the germline V gene, CDR1 is SGDLS and CDR2 is YYNGEE. The ends were cut back, 2 bases at V and 6 bases at J, with 10 bases in the middle. Only in-frame clones appear in the TCRdb table, and some are missing; sequencing was by immunoSEQ multiplex PCR. The table shows 50,000 to 75,000 clones, with 70% to 85% occurring only once. This chain connects TRBV9 to TRBJ2-3; D is possibly TRBD1 (5 bases). The receptor was derived from a woman older than 75 with active or convalescent COVID-19. Input material: peripheral blood. The CDR3 loop is CASSVGPADTQYF. The CDR3 coding sequence is TGTGCCAGCAGCGTGGGGCCGGCGGATACGCAGTATTTT.